The 32 T cell receptor beta chains below were found in one sample sequenced in a study of blood T cells in healthy people across ages. Then a second PCR, running roughly 6 to 12 cycles, was carried out with a sample-barcoded 5' primer and a J-beta primer mix. TCRdb fed the 5' RACE reads into MiXCR, producing one record per CDR3 protein. Seen here are roughly 1,000,000 distinct CDR3 sequences, 20% to 25% observed once, and the top ten hold about 0.69%. The sample was also linked to a second study, of T cells of mothers and their children.

Sequenced material: blood. The receptors shown here come from a girl aged 2 to 9 in good health.

This clonotype was seen only a few times. The chain couples TRBV7-3 to TRBJ2-5; the D gene is possibly TRBD2 (5 bases). The germline gives CDR1 SGHTA, CDR2 FQGTGA. Trimming removed 5 bases from V and 3 bases from J, with 10 bases in between. The CDR3 length is 13 residues. The CDR3 DNA follows: TGTGCCAGCAGCGGATCCGGGGAAGAGACCCAGTACTTC. Translating it yields CASSGSGEETQYF.

This CDR3 reads CASSLELGRHYEQYF. The CDR3 DNA sequence: TGCGCCAGCAGCTTGGAGCTCGGGCGGCACTACGAGCAGTACTTC. The chain joins TRBV5-1 to TRBJ2-7; D is undetermined. V shed 0 bases and J shed 3 bases, with 13 bases lying between them. Germline lookup yields CDR1 SGHRS and CDR2 YFSETQ. This CDR3 contains 15 residues.

The V and J genes are TRBV12-3 or TRBV12-4 and TRBJ2-1, with 8 bases aligning to TRBD2. This CDR3 is 13 amino acids long. J lost 5 bases, V lost 10 bases, and 7 bases had no gene match. CDR3: CATKTSADNEQFF. CDR3 in DNA: TGTGCCACCAAGACTAGCGCCGACAATGAGCAGTTCTTC.

This clonotype has only a few counts. This rearrangement joins TRBV24-1 to TRBJ2-5; D possibly matches TRBD1 or TRBD2 (5 bases each). CDR1 and CDR2 from the germline V gene are KGHDR and SFDVKD. V was cut by 9 bases and J by 3 bases, with 19 bases left in between. The CDR3 length is 15 residues. CDR3 in amino acids: CATGGSGPPKETQYF. In nucleotides, the CDR3 is TGTGCCACCGGGGGATCGGGACCTCCTAAAGAGACCCAGTACTTC.

This clonotype has a handful of counts. V and J are TRBV15 and TRBJ1-4; D not certain. V lost 1 base and J lost 8, with 14 bases in between. Germline V gene sequence: CDR1 LNHNV, CDR2 YYDKDF (reference sequence). The CDR3 is made up of 15 amino acids. The CDR3 loop is CATSRVASGREKLFF. In DNA form, the CDR3 reads TGTGCCACCAGCAGAGTGGCGTCCGGCCGGGAAAAACTGTTTTTT.

This clonotype was picked up a small number of times. The chain combines TRBV20-1 with TRBJ2-5; D gene uncertain. CDR1 is DFQATT, CDR2 SNEGSKA, per germline (reference sequence). V gave up 1 base and J gave up 6 bases, with 12 bases separating them. The CDR3 runs to 13 residues. CDR3 residues: CSARGGSQKTQYF. The CDR3 DNA sequence: TGCAGTGCTAGAGGCGGTTCTCAAAAGACCCAGTACTTC.

The chain has TRBV12-3 or TRBV12-4 and TRBJ2-5; perhaps D is TRBD1 or TRBD2 (6 bases each). The CDR3 contains 16 residues. V was clipped by 2 bases and J by 3 bases, with 16 bases between them. This CDR3 is CASSLFTGAVEETQYF. The CDR3 DNA follows: TGTGCCAGCAGTTTATTTACGGGGGCCGTGGAAGAGACCCAGTACTTC.

The CDR3 is CASSLILNNEQFF. CDR3 sequence (DNA): TGTGCCAGCAGTTTGATTCTGAACAATGAGCAGTTCTTC. This chain links TRBV12-3 or TRBV12-4 with TRBJ2-5; D unclear. The end of the DNA is better explained by TRBJ2-1, so the J call may be wrong. The CDR3 is 13 residues long.

The V and J genes are TRBV14 and TRBJ1-4; D may be TRBD1 (5 bases). Germline CDR1 SGHDN, CDR2 FVKESK. Trimming left V 2 bases short and J 7 bases short, with 14 bases between. The CDR3 has 15 amino acids. The CDR3 reads CASSQTLPGIEKLFF. The CDR3 DNA reads as TGTGCCAGCAGCCAAACTTTACCAGGGATTGAAAAACTGTTTTTT.

This chain joins TRBV20-1 and TRBJ2-5, with 12 bases aligning to TRBD2. CDR1 and CDR2 (germline): DFQATT, SNEGSKA (reference sequence). The CDR3 totals 14 residues. J was trimmed by 5 bases and V by 3 bases; bases with no gene match: 4. The CDR3 DNA sequence: TGCAGTGCTAGGCTAGCGGGGGGGCTGGAGACCCAGTACTTC. This codes for CSARLAGGLETQYF.

The chain joins TRBV24-1 to TRBJ2-7; possible D gene TRBD2, 5 bases. Trimming pared 3 bases from V and 6 bases from J, leaving 17 bases between. The CDR3 has 15 residues. The germline CDR1 and CDR2 sequences are KGHDR and SFDVKD. The CDR3 loop is CATSDTRTPTFEQYF. In DNA, the CDR3 is TGTGCCACCAGTGATACACGGACTCCGACCTTCGAGCAGTACTTC.

V usage is TRBV7-9 and J usage is TRBJ2-5, with TRBD1 as a possible D gene (6 bases). The J call may be wrong; the DNA end is better matched by TRBJ2-7. CDR3 length: 14 residues. Germline V lookup: CDR1 SEHNR, CDR2 FQNEAQ (reference sequence). CDR3 protein: CASSTPTGNHEQYF. CDR3 DNA sequence: TGTGCCAGCAGCACCCCGACAGGTAACCACGAGCAGTACTTC.

A single count supports this clonotype. CDR3 coding DNA: TGCAGCGTTGGGATGGTGGGGGCGCGGGTTAATGAAAAACTGTTTTTT. It yields the protein CSVGMVGARVNEKLFF. V is TRBV29-1 and J is TRBJ1-4; tentative D call: TRBD1 (6 bases). Germline assignment: CDR1 SQVTM and CDR2 ANQGSEA. With 4 bases removed from V and 4 bases from J, the gap between germline ends came to 19 bases. The length of the CDR3 is 16 residues.

Regarding this clonotype: The germline gene is not matched at one end of the junction; a read error may be the cause. V is TRBV3-1 and J is TRBJ2-4; a weak D match, TRBD1 (8 bases). Germline values: CDR1 LGHDT, CDR2 YNNKEL (reference sequence). The CDR3 totals 14 residues. The CDR3 DNA sequence: TGTACCAGCAGCCCCGGACAGGGAGGGCACATTCAGTACTTC. Translating gives CTSSPGQGGHIQYF.

This sequence joins TRBV25-1 and TRBJ1-2, with no clear D. This CDR3 region has 13 residues. Looked up from germline, CDR1 is MGHDK and CDR2 is SYGVNS. The V and J ends lost 8 bases and 2 bases respectively, with 12 bases between them. The CDR3 DNA is TGTGCCAGCTCAGCCAGGACGAACTATGGCTACACCTTC. It specifies CASSARTNYGYTF.

This clonotype turned up a few times. This chain connects TRBV7-9 to TRBJ1-2, with TRBD1 as a possible D gene (5 bases). The CDR3 runs 15 residues. V was pared by 5 bases and J by 4 bases, with 17 bases between. Germline V gene data show CDR1 as SEHNR and CDR2 as FQNEAQ (reference sequence). CDR3 sequence reads: CASSPPATALYGYTF. The CDR3 nucleotides read TGTGCCAGCAGCCCCCCAGCGACAGCACTCTATGGCTACACCTTC.

The chain uses TRBV12-3 or TRBV12-4 and TRBJ2-1; D is unclear. V was trimmed by 3 bases and J by 8 bases, leaving 14 bases between them. CDR3 length: 14 amino acids. For the CDR3, the DNA is TGTGCCAGCAGTTTTTGGGGTATCCGCCATGAGCAGTTCTTC. Translating it yields CASSFWGIRHEQFF.

This clonotype appeared a few times. An end of the junction differs from the germline gene, which may be a read error. The rearrangement links TRBV7-8 to TRBJ2-5; a possible D gene is TRBD2 (6 bases). CDR3 length: 16 residues. Per germline, CDR1 SGHVS and CDR2 FQNEAQ. CDR3 amino acids: CAGSRRNSAGGETQYF. CDR3 sequence (DNA): TGTGCCGGCAGCCGGAGAAATAGCGCTGGAGGGGAGACCCAGTACTTC.

This clonotype is a singleton in its sample. The rearrangement joins TRBV20-1 to TRBJ2-3; D is ambiguous. Germline CDR1 reads DFQATT; CDR2 reads SNEGSKA (reference sequence). The V end lost 4 bases, the J end lost 1 base, and 12 bases lay between the germline ends. This CDR3 has 14 amino acids. The CDR3 coding sequence is TGCAGTGCTACCCGGGCTCCCCGCACAGATACGCAGTATTTT. It specifies CSATRAPRTDTQYF.

The genes are TRBV20-1 and TRBJ2-1, with D perhaps matching TRBD2 (5 bases). There are 13 residues in the CDR3. Germline V gives CDR1 DFQATT, CDR2 SNEGSKA (reference sequence). The V end was cut by 4 bases, the J end by 6 bases, with 13 bases between. The CDR3 here is CSAKWFRGNEQFF. The DNA of the CDR3 is TGCAGTGCTAAGTGGTTCCGGGGCAATGAGCAGTTCTTC.

The genes are TRBV14 and TRBJ2-1; 7 nucleotides align to TRBD2. The end of the DNA is better explained by TRBJ2-7, so the J call may be wrong. Germline V gene lookup returns CDR1 SGHDN and CDR2 FVKESK. This CDR3 region has 17 residues. In DNA form, the CDR3 reads TGTGCCAGCAGCCAACAACCACTAGCGCGAACCTACTACGAGCAGTACTTC. It yields the protein CASSQQPLARTYYEQYF.

This clonotype was recorded a few times. The rearrangement links TRBV11-2 to TRBJ2-2, with unresolved D. Germline V gives CDR1 SGHAT, CDR2 FQNNGV. This CDR3 has 14 amino acids. The ends were cut back, 2 bases at V and 5 bases at J, with 9 bases in the middle. Here the CDR3 reads CASSLKKDTGELFF. The CDR3 DNA follows: TGTGCCAGCAGCTTAAAGAAGGATACCGGGGAGCTGTTTTTT.

This clonotype was counted only a few times. The chain recombines TRBV15 with TRBJ2-1; the D gene is possibly TRBD1 (7 bases). The closer fit of TRBJ2-5 to the DNA end suggests the J call may be wrong. The CDR3 has 14 residues. Germline V gives CDR1 LNHNV, CDR2 YYDKDF (reference sequence). This CDR3 is CATSGGTVLQTQYF. The CDR3 region has the DNA TGTGCCACCAGCGGGGGGACAGTCCTCCAGACCCAGTACTTC.

The genes are TRBV6-5 and TRBJ2-5; 8 bases align to TRBD2. The junction had 5 bases not matched to a gene; V was cut back by 3 bases and J by 5 bases. This CDR3 comprises 14 residues. Germline V gives CDR1 MNHEY, CDR2 SVGAGI. Here the CDR3 DNA reads TGTGCCAGCAGTTATAGCGGGGAAGGCGAGACCCAGTACTTC. Its translation: CASSYSGEGETQYF.

CDR3 protein: CASSKKSGGYNEQFF. The CDR3 DNA reads TGTGCCAGCAGCAAAAAGTCGGGCGGCTACAATGAGCAGTTCTTC. The J gene is TRBJ2-1, the V gene TRBV7-2; D not resolved. This CDR3 is 15 amino acids long. Between the trimmed V and J ends, which lost 5 bases and 3 bases, there was a span of 14 bases. Germline V gene sequence: CDR1 SGHTA, CDR2 FQGNSA.

This clonotype has more than one count but fewer than ten. The chain links TRBV7-9 to TRBJ2-5; TRBD1 is a possible D gene (6 bases). The J call may not be correct, given that the DNA end is closer to TRBJ2-7. This CDR3 contains 16 residues. Germline-derived CDR1 and CDR2 are SEHNR and FQNEAQ (reference sequence). This CDR3 is CASSNNMNRVKNEQYF. In DNA form, the CDR3 reads TGTGCCAGCAGCAACAATATGAACAGGGTCAAGAACGAGCAGTACTTC.

This sequence joins TRBV5-1 and TRBJ2-7, with 9 bases aligning to TRBD1. V dropped 2 bases and J dropped 3; count of bases not matched to a gene: 6. The CDR3 spans 15 residues. Germline V lookup: CDR1 SGHRS, CDR2 YFSETQ. Here the CDR3 DNA reads TGCGCCAGCAGCTTTCCGGGACAGGGTATCTACGAGCAGTACTTC. It translates to CASSFPGQGIYEQYF.

The rearrangement links TRBV20-1 to TRBJ1-5; 7 bases map to TRBD1. The germline V gene has CDR1 DFQATT and CDR2 SNEGSKA (reference sequence). The CDR3 has 13 amino acids. J gave up 5 bases and V 6 bases, and 7 bases lay outside the gene matches. The CDR3 bases are TGCAGTGCGGGACAGAACATTGATCAGCCCCAGCATTTT. Amino acid sequence: CSAGQNIDQPQHF.

This clonotype was detected a few times. The chain recombines TRBV5-1 with TRBJ1-2; TRBD1 is a possible D gene (6 bases). The V end lost 2 bases, the J end lost 1 base, and 15 bases lay between the germline ends. The germline V gene has CDR1 SGHRS and CDR2 YFSETQ. This CDR3 region has 16 residues. Here the CDR3 reads CASSFLGQPDNYGYTF. The CDR3 nucleotides read TGCGCCAGCAGCTTTCTCGGACAGCCCGATAACTATGGCTACACCTTC.

This clonotype occurred a few times. The V gene is TRBV9, the J gene TRBJ2-3; 10 nucleotides align to TRBD2. J gave up 4 bases and V 2 bases, and 16 bases lay outside the gene matches. The CDR3 loop spans 19 amino acids. Looked up from germline, CDR1 is SGDLS and CDR2 is YYNGEE. CDR3 in amino acids: CASSVLSGLAGVVADTQYF. The CDR3 bases are TGTGCCAGCAGCGTCCTCTCAGGCCTAGCGGGAGTCGTAGCAGATACGCAGTATTTT.

This clonotype was counted ten times or more. The chain employs TRBV6-1 and TRBJ2-7, with D possibly TRBD2 on 6 matching bases. The V and J ends lost 6 bases and 2 bases respectively, with 11 bases between them. The CDR3 consists of 13 residues. Looked up from germline, CDR1 is MNHNS and CDR2 is SASEGT. The CDR3, as DNA: TGTGCCAGCAGCCCGCCGGGGGCCTACGAGCAGTACTTC. Translating gives CASSPPGAYEQYF.

The chain couples TRBV7-8 to TRBJ1-2, with D maybe TRBD1 (5 bases). The CDR3 is 12 amino acids. Germline V CDR1 and CDR2: SGHVS, FQNEAQ. The ends were cut back, 5 bases at V and 4 bases at J, with 8 bases in the middle. The CDR3 region is CASSRDLYGYTF. The CDR3 DNA reads TGTGCCAGCAGCAGGGACCTCTATGGCTACACCTTC.